This entry features one TCR beta chain sequence. Its target antigen remains unknown. This may stem from a read error, because a much larger clone lies one nucleotide away. The CDR3 contains 13 residues, cysteine and phenylalanine counted. The retained sequence is limited to the CDR3, 39 bases, with the frame set at the first base. According to the germline V gene (reference sequence), CDR1 reads WNHNN and CDR2 reads SYGVQD. Trimmed from V: 6 bases; trimmed from J: 9 bases; junction bases lacking a gene match: 10. These data come from a study of early T cells in non-severe SARS-CoV-2 infection (dated by TCRdb to about 2021). In terms of the full investigation: Because TCR sequencing was done on bulk RNA from unsorted whole blood, the alpha and beta chains could not be paired.

This was a case-control study nested in a cohort of healthcare workers in London, UK, who had nasopharyngeal swab PCR tests and blood samples taken every week. Healthcare workers were recruited during the week of the UK lockdown, between 23 and 31 March 2020, and followed weekly for up to roughly 16 weeks. The library was generated by 5' RACE. The run used a NextSeq 500. The TCR library protocol attached unique molecular identifiers to individual cDNA molecules to correct for sequencing error and PCR bias. Both TCR alpha and beta chains were sequenced, and tight co-correlation was observed between alpha and beta sequence abundances in each sample. As for the authors' bioinformatics: Decombinator V4 was used to annotate TCR sequences for V gene, J gene and CDR3. Expanded TCRs were defined as changing significantly between any two time points under a Poisson model with p below 0.0001. TCR abundances were normalised to the total number of TCRs sequenced in each sample and reported as counts per million. MAIT TCRs were defined by TRAV1-2 paired with TRAJ12, TRAJ20 or TRAJ33, and iNKT TCRs by TRAV10 paired with TRAJ18. VDJdb, accessed on 1 November 2021, was searched for TCRs annotated for CMV, EBV and SARS-CoV-2, and TCRs annotated for more than one antigen were excluded. TCRdb trimmed the raw reads at Q25, called clones with MiXCR and kept productive beta chains. All rows with the same CDR3 protein become a single entry with the most common DNA and genes. TCRdb's processing, not the authors', yielded these V and J calls. The sample table holds fewer than 80,000 distinct CDR3 sequences, of which 12% were seen once. Jointly, the top ten make up about 4.2% of the sample.

The paper as a whole reports these results and caveats: Matching against VDJdb was skewed toward anti-spike CD8 responses, likely underestimated virus-specific expansions, and missed private and CD4 specificities.

This chain is built from TRBV10-1 and TRBJ2-5; 7 bases in the junction line up with TRBD1. The origin of this receptor is an adult who was a healthcare worker with PCR-confirmed SARS-CoV-2 infection or an uninfected control (not recorded which). Sequencing was performed on whole blood. CDR3 protein: CASSEGQVSPQYF. The bases read TGCGCCAGCAGCGAAGGACAGGTGTCACCCCAGTACTTC.